This passage covers 4 T cell receptor beta chains from one sample sequenced in a study of cytomegalovirus exposure and HLA in healthy donors. Use of 60 Vbeta and 13 Jbeta primers characterized the PCR. Assay: immunoSEQ multiplex PCR; the TCRdb copy retains only in-frame clones and omits some. The sample holds over 150,000 clones, about 78% seen once. The specimen was PBMCs. Receptors were obtained from a woman aged 45-65 years in good health and CMV-seropositive.

The chain couples TRBV27 to TRBJ2-7; a possible D gene is TRBD2 (6 bases). The germline gives CDR1 MNHEY, CDR2 SMNVEV (reference sequence). This CDR3 has 12 residues. V was pared by 3 bases and J by 6 bases, with 9 bases between. This CDR3 reads CASSFPGGEQYF. The DNA of the CDR3 is TGTGCCAGCAGTTTCCCCGGGGGCGAGCAGTACTTC.

This rearrangement joins TRBV7-5 to TRBJ2-7; the D segment call TRBD2 is taken from the table without a DNA check. TRBV7-5 is recorded as a pseudogene. CDR3 length: 15 residues. Here the CDR3 reads CARSSGGAPGSEQYF. The CDR3 region has the DNA TGTGCCAGATCCAGCGGGGGGGCCCCGGGGAGCGAGCAGTACTTC.

The rearrangement joins TRBV7-9 to TRBJ2-4, with 9 bases fitting TRBD1. The CDR3 is made up of 15 amino acids. V lost 5 bases, J lost 0 bases, and 2 bases stayed unmatched. CDR1 and CDR2 from the germline V gene are SEHNR and FQNEAQ (reference sequence). The CDR3 DNA is TGTGCCAGCAGCCCGACAGGGGGAGCCAAAAACATTCAGTACTTC. It specifies CASSPTGGAKNIQYF. Complete variable domain (other parts from reference TRBV7-9 and TRBJ2-4): DTGVSQNPRHKITKRGQNVTFRCDPISEHNRLYWYRQTLGQGPEFLTYFQNEAQLEKSRLLSDRFSAERPKGSFSTLEIQRTEQGDSAMYLCASSPTGGAKNIQYFGAGTRLSVL.

The chain has TRBV7-6 and TRBJ1-2, with D possibly TRBD1 on 5 matching bases. Trimming left V 3 bases short and J 3 bases short, with 8 bases between. The germline gives CDR1 SGHVS, CDR2 FNYEAQ. CDR3 length: 13 residues. CDR3 amino acids: CASSFGGDYGYTF. The DNA of the CDR3 is TGTGCCAGCAGCTTCGGGGGGGACTATGGCTACACCTTC.